A selection of T cell receptor beta chains follows, all from one sample in a study of regulatory T cells in long-lasting Graves disease. TCRdb re-analysed the multiplex PCR reads in MiXCR, keeping a single row per CDR3 protein. Counted here are over 650,000 distinct CDR3 sequences, approximately 31% occurring once; the ten biggest clones make up roughly 46%. Here the sequenced sample was peripheral blood mononuclear cells (PBMCs), taken when the disease was refractory, from a patient treated with antithyroid drugs. These receptors were taken from a female donor with Graves disease. CDR3s include the opening cysteine and the closing phenylalanine or tryptophan. The D gene is left open where the match is weak. Rows may omit the clone size; those that give it use once, few, many or a size class.

j_call	d_call	v_call	clone_size	cdr3_aa	cdr3_nt
TRBJ1-1	-	TRBV6-1	once	CASTSGGTRTEAFF	TGTGCCAGCACCTCGGGGGGCACGCGAACTGAAGCTTTCTTT
TRBJ2-6	TRBD1	TRBV7-3	-	CASSSGTGTGANVLTF	TGTGCCAGCAGCTCCGGGACAGGGACTGGGGCCAACGTCCTGACTTTC
TRBJ1-5	-	TRBV20-1	-	CSARATGGGQPQHF	TGCAGTGCTAGAGCCACAGGAGGGGGACAGCCCCAGCATTTT
TRBJ1-1	-	TRBV6-2/TRBV6-3	few	CASSYSKFVGGEAFF	TGTGCCAGCAGTTACTCGAAGTTTGTAGGTGGTGAAGCTTTCTTT
TRBJ2-1	TRBD2	TRBV11-3	few	CASSLGGTSGRASEQFF	TGTGCCAGCAGCTTAGGAGGGACTAGCGGGAGGGCGTCTGAGCAGTTCTTC
TRBJ2-7	TRBD1	TRBV6-1	many	CASSPFRTGGTYEQYF	TGTGCCAGCAGTCCTTTTCGGACAGGGGGCACTTACGAGCAGTACTTC
TRBJ2-3	-	TRBV20-1	-	CSARQGTDTQYF	TGCAGTGCTAGACAGGGAACAGATACGCAGTATTTT
TRBJ2-1	TRBD2	TRBV12-3/TRBV12-4	-	CASSSREASGSRGNEQFF	TGTGCCAGCAGTTCAAGGGAGGCTAGCGGGAGTAGGGGCAATGAGCAGTTCTTC
TRBJ2-7	-	TRBV5-1	-	CASSDGGGYEQYF	TGCGCCAGCAGCGACGGAGGGGGCTACGAGCAGTACTTC
TRBJ2-7	-	TRBV18	few	CASSLERGKTYEQYF	TGTGCCAGCTCACTTGAGAGGGGTAAGACCTACGAGCAGTACTTC
TRBJ1-6	-	TRBV6-9	many	CASSYRGRGSPLHF	TGTGCCAGCAGTTACCGGGGCCGAGGTTCACCCCTCCACTTT
TRBJ2-5	-	TRBV6-1	-	CASSEWGHQETQYF	TGTGCCAGCAGTGAATGGGGACATCAAGAGACCCAGTACTTC
TRBJ2-2	-	TRBV12-3/TRBV12-4	-	CASSRTLVALYPNTGELFF	TGTGCCAGCAGCCGGACTTTAGTAGCCCTATATCCGAACACCGGGGAGCTGTTTTTT
TRBJ1-4	TRBD1	TRBV10-3	few	CAISPGTGHEKLFF	TGTGCCATCAGTCCCGGGACAGGGCATGAAAAACTGTTTTTT
TRBJ1-6	TRBD1	TRBV20-1	few	CSARWTGQNSPLHF	TGCAGTGCAAGGTGGACAGGGCAGAATTCACCCCTCCACTTT
TRBJ1-2	-	TRBV30	few	CAWVPGTPNYGYTF	TGTGCCTGGGTCCCCGGGACACCTAACTATGGCTACACCTTC
TRBJ1-6	-	TRBV27	many	CASSWSQVRSYNSPLHF	TGTGCCAGCAGCTGGTCCCAGGTCCGCTCCTATAATTCACCCCTCCACTTT
TRBJ2-7	TRBD1	TRBV6-1	few	CASSRKGQYYEQYF	TGTGCCAGCAGCAGAAAGGGACAGTACTACGAGCAGTACTTC
TRBJ2-6	-	TRBV5-1	few	CASSRGRGASGANVLTF	TGCGCCAGCAGTCGCGGAAGGGGCGCCTCTGGGGCCAACGTCCTGACTTTC
TRBJ2-5	TRBD1	TRBV11-2	-	CASSYRYRGEETQYF	TGTGCCAGCAGCTACCGTTACAGGGGTGAAGAGACCCAGTACTTC
TRBJ1-2	-	TRBV7-9	-	CAADGYTF	TGTGCCGCGGATGGCTACACCTTC
TRBJ1-2	TRBD1	TRBV29-1	-	CSALGQGANGYTF	TGCAGCGCCCTAGGACAGGGGGCGAATGGCTACACCTTC
TRBJ1-2	TRBD1	TRBV7-9	-	CASSLAGQGALGPGYTF	TGTGCCAGCAGCTTAGCGGGACAGGGGGCGCTCGGGCCTGGCTACACCTTC